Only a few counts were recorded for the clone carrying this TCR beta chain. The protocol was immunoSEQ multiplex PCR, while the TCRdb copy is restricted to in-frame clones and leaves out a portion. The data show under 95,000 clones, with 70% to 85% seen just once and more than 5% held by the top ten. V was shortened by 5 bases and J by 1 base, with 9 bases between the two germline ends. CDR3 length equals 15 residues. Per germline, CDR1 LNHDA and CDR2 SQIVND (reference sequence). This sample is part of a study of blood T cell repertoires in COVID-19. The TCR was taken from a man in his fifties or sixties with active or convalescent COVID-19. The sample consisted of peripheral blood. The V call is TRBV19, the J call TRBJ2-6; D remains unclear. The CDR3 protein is CASSFAGSGANVLTF. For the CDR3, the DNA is TGTGCCAGTAGTTTCGCAGGATCTGGGGCCAACGTCCTGACTTTC.